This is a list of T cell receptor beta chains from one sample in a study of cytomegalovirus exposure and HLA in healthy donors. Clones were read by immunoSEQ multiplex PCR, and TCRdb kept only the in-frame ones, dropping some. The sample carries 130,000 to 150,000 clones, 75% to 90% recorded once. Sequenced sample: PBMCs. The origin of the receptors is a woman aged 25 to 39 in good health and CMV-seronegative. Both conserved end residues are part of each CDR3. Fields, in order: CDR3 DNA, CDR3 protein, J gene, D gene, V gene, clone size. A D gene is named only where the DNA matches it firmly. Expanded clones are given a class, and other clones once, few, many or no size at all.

cdr3_nt: TGTGCCAGCCTTGCCCCGAAGCTCTCCGGGACAGGACAGATAAACACCATATATTTT; cdr3_aa: CASLAPKLSGTGQINTIYF; j_call: TRBJ1-3; d_call: TRBD1; v_call: TRBV19; clone_size: .
cdr3_nt: TGCGCCTCCACCGGGGGAGACACTGAAGCTTTCTTT; cdr3_aa: CASTGGDTEAFF; j_call: TRBJ1-1; d_call: .; v_call: TRBV5-1; clone_size: few
cdr3_nt: TGTGCCAGCAGCCCGACGGGTTTTGGCTCCGAAGCTTTCTTT; cdr3_aa: CASSPTGFGSEAFF; j_call: TRBJ1-1; d_call: .; v_call: TRBV14; clone_size: once
cdr3_nt: TGCGCCAGCAGCTTGGAGGGGGCGGGGAACACTGAAGCTTTCTTT; cdr3_aa: CASSLEGAGNTEAFF; j_call: TRBJ1-1; d_call: TRBD1; v_call: TRBV5-1; clone_size: few
cdr3_nt: TGTGCCAGCAGCTTTGACAGTTATTCCTACGAGCAGTACTTC; cdr3_aa: CASSFDSYSYEQYF; j_call: TRBJ2-7; d_call: .; v_call: TRBV5-4; clone_size: .
cdr3_nt: TGCAGCGCCCTAGCGGGGGGGAATCACGAGCAGTACTTC; cdr3_aa: CSALAGGNHEQYF; j_call: TRBJ2-7; d_call: TRBD2; v_call: TRBV29-1; clone_size: .
cdr3_nt: TGTGCCTGGCGACAGGAGATAACTAGCGGGGGTCTAGCCAAAAACATTCAGTACTTC; cdr3_aa: CAWRQEITSGGLAKNIQYF; j_call: TRBJ2-4; d_call: TRBD2; v_call: TRBV30; clone_size: .
cdr3_nt: TGCGCCAGCAGCTCACCGGGAGGGACCTACGAGCAGTACTTC; cdr3_aa: CASSSPGGTYEQYF; j_call: TRBJ2-7; d_call: TRBD2; v_call: TRBV4-1; clone_size: .
cdr3_nt: TGTGCCAGCAGTGACCCGGGACAGGGATCATTGGACACTGAAGCTTTCTTT; cdr3_aa: CASSDPGQGSLDTEAFF; j_call: TRBJ1-1; d_call: TRBD1; v_call: TRBV6-1; clone_size: .
cdr3_nt: TGTGCCAGCAGTTCCTACAGGAAATCTGTGTATGGCTACACCTTC; cdr3_aa: CASSSYRKSVYGYTF; j_call: TRBJ1-2; d_call: .; v_call: TRBV28; clone_size: .
cdr3_nt: TGTGCCAGCAGTTGGGGGGGGGACAGGGATAATGAAAAACTGTTTTTT; cdr3_aa: CASSWGGDRDNEKLFF; j_call: TRBJ1-4; d_call: TRBD1; v_call: TRBV28; clone_size: once
cdr3_nt: TGTGCCAGCAAGGAAGAGGGGGTCGGTCGAAACACCATATATTTT; cdr3_aa: CASKEEGVGRNTIYF; j_call: TRBJ1-3; d_call: .; v_call: TRBV7-9; clone_size: .
cdr3_nt: TGTGCAAGTCGCCTCCGGGACAGCTTCTATGGCTACACCTTC; cdr3_aa: CASRLRDSFYGYTF; j_call: TRBJ1-2; d_call: .; v_call: TRBV12-2; clone_size: .
cdr3_nt: TGTGCCAGCAGTACGGGACTAGCGGGAGACCCCTACAATGAGCAGTTCTTC; cdr3_aa: CASSTGLAGDPYNEQFF; j_call: TRBJ2-1; d_call: TRBD2; v_call: TRBV28; clone_size: .
cdr3_nt: TGTGCCAGCAGCCCCGGGACTCTCGCTGAAGCTTTCTTT; cdr3_aa: CASSPGTLAEAFF; j_call: TRBJ1-1; d_call: .; v_call: TRBV28; clone_size: .
cdr3_nt: TGTGCCAGCTGTCCTTTTAGCTCCTACAATGAGCAGTTCTTC; cdr3_aa: CASCPFSSYNEQFF; j_call: TRBJ2-1; d_call: .; v_call: TRBV11-2; clone_size: .
cdr3_nt: TGTGCCAGCAGCGTAGCCTACACAGATACGCAGTATTTT; cdr3_aa: CASSVAYTDTQYF; j_call: TRBJ2-3; d_call: .; v_call: TRBV9; clone_size: .
cdr3_nt: TGTGCCAGTCTTCGACAGGGGGACGAGCAGTACTTC; cdr3_aa: CASLRQGDEQYF; j_call: TRBJ2-7; d_call: TRBD1; v_call: TRBV2; clone_size: .
cdr3_nt: TGCGCCAGCAGCTTGGAGGGGGCCCGGGGAACCCAGTACTTC; cdr3_aa: CASSLEGARGTQYF; j_call: TRBJ2-5; d_call: TRBD1; v_call: TRBV5-1; clone_size: .
cdr3_nt: TGTGCCAGTAGTACCCAGTCCCACACAGATACGCAGTATTTT; cdr3_aa: CASSTQSHTDTQYF; j_call: TRBJ2-3; d_call: .; v_call: TRBV19; clone_size: .
cdr3_nt: TGTGCCAGCTCTCCCCGGGACACCAGGAACACTGAAGCTTTCTTT; cdr3_aa: CASSPRDTRNTEAFF; j_call: TRBJ1-1; d_call: .; v_call: TRBV18; clone_size: .
cdr3_nt: TGTGCCAGCAGCCCCGGACAGGGGACATCGGAGACCCAGTACTTC; cdr3_aa: CASSPGQGTSETQYF; j_call: TRBJ2-5; d_call: TRBD1; v_call: TRBV11-3; clone_size: .
cdr3_nt: TGTGCCAGCAGCTTAGGACAGGGGGCCGCGGGAAACACCATATATTTT; cdr3_aa: CASSLGQGAAGNTIYF; j_call: TRBJ1-3; d_call: TRBD1; v_call: TRBV7-6; clone_size: .
cdr3_nt: TGTGCCATCAGTACCGGGACAGGGCCAGCCTACGAGCAGTACTTC; cdr3_aa: CAISTGTGPAYEQYF; j_call: TRBJ2-7; d_call: TRBD1; v_call: TRBV10-3; clone_size: .
cdr3_nt: TGCGCCAGCAGCAGCGACAGGGGAGACACTGAAGCTTTCTTT; cdr3_aa: CASSSDRGDTEAFF; j_call: TRBJ1-1; d_call: TRBD1; v_call: TRBV5-1; clone_size: .
cdr3_nt: TGTGCCAGTCGGAGGGTCATGAACACTGAAGCTTTCTTT; cdr3_aa: CASRRVMNTEAFF; j_call: TRBJ1-1; d_call: .; v_call: TRBV6-5; clone_size: .
cdr3_nt: TGTGCCAGCAGCGTAGTAGAGGGGGGGCCCAATGAGCAGTTCTTC; cdr3_aa: CASSVVEGGPNEQFF; j_call: TRBJ2-1; d_call: .; v_call: TRBV9; clone_size: .
cdr3_nt: TGTGCCAGCAGCTTAGGGAGGGGGCGCGGGTCGTCTGAGGATGGCTACACCTTC; cdr3_aa: CASSLGRGRGSSEDGYTF; j_call: TRBJ1-2; d_call: TRBD1; v_call: TRBV13; clone_size: .
cdr3_nt: TGTGCCAGCAGTTACGAGCGGGGGGACACAGATACGCAGTATTTT; cdr3_aa: CASSYERGDTDTQYF; j_call: TRBJ2-3; d_call: TRBD2; v_call: TRBV6-5; clone_size: few
cdr3_nt: TGTGCCAGCAGCCTTCGACAGGGGTATAATTCACCCCTCCACTTT; cdr3_aa: CASSLRQGYNSPLHF; j_call: TRBJ1-6; d_call: TRBD1; v_call: TRBV11-1; clone_size: .
cdr3_nt: TGTGCCAGCAGCCCCACCGGGACTAGCGGATCAAGCACAGATACGCAGTATTTT; cdr3_aa: CASSPTGTSGSSTDTQYF; j_call: TRBJ2-3; d_call: TRBD2; v_call: TRBV7-2; clone_size: once
cdr3_nt: TGTGCCAGCAGTAGGGAGCGGGATCAGCCCCAGCATTTT; cdr3_aa: CASSRERDQPQHF; j_call: TRBJ1-5; d_call: .; v_call: TRBV2; clone_size: .
cdr3_nt: TGTGCCAGCAGCTCAGACAGGGATAGTGGCTCCTACGAGCAGTACTTC; cdr3_aa: CASSSDRDSGSYEQYF; j_call: TRBJ2-7; d_call: TRBD1; v_call: TRBV7-9; clone_size: .
cdr3_nt: TGTGCCAGCAGCCACCTAGCGGGAGCCGCCTCTGGGGCCAACGTCCTGACTTTC; cdr3_aa: CASSHLAGAASGANVLTF; j_call: TRBJ2-6; d_call: TRBD2; v_call: TRBV4-2; clone_size: once
cdr3_nt: TGCAGCGTTGAAGATCCAGCGTTGGGACAGGGGACAGAGACCCAGTACTTC; cdr3_aa: CSVEDPALGQGTETQYF; j_call: TRBJ2-5; d_call: TRBD1; v_call: TRBV29-1; clone_size: .
cdr3_nt: TGTGCCAGCATCACAGGGTCTTCCCTGCCAGCTTTCTTT; cdr3_aa: CASITGSSLPAFF; j_call: TRBJ1-1; d_call: .; v_call: TRBV6-6; clone_size: .
cdr3_nt: TGTGCCAGTAGTATTGGTACTAGCGGGTACGAGCAGTACTTC; cdr3_aa: CASSIGTSGYEQYF; j_call: TRBJ2-7; d_call: TRBD2; v_call: TRBV19; clone_size: few
cdr3_nt: TGCGCCAGCAGCCAAGGTATAGGGGGCAGAGTCGCAGATACGCAGTATTTT; cdr3_aa: CASSQGIGGRVADTQYF; j_call: TRBJ2-3; d_call: TRBD1; v_call: TRBV4-1; clone_size: .
cdr3_nt: TGTGCCAGCTCAAAGGGGACTAATGAAAAACTGTTTTTT; cdr3_aa: CASSKGTNEKLFF; j_call: TRBJ1-4; d_call: .; v_call: TRBV18; clone_size: .
cdr3_nt: TGTTCCAGCAGCGGACCACAGGGGTGGGAGACCCAGTACTTC; cdr3_aa: CSSSGPQGWETQYF; j_call: TRBJ2-5; d_call: TRBD1; v_call: TRBV7-9; clone_size: .
cdr3_nt: TGTGCCAGCAGTCCGACAGGGGTTCATGAGCAGTTCTTC; cdr3_aa: CASSPTGVHEQFF; j_call: TRBJ2-1; d_call: TRBD1; v_call: TRBV28; clone_size: .
cdr3_nt: TGTGCCAGCAGTGTTGGGACTAGCGCTGGAGATGAGCAGTTCTTC; cdr3_aa: CASSVGTSAGDEQFF; j_call: TRBJ2-1; d_call: TRBD2; v_call: TRBV6-1; clone_size: once
cdr3_nt: TGTGCCAGCAGTTTAGCGGGACAGGGACCCAATGAGCAGTTCTTC; cdr3_aa: CASSLAGQGPNEQFF; j_call: TRBJ2-1; d_call: TRBD1; v_call: TRBV27; clone_size: .
cdr3_nt: TGTGCCAGCACCCGGGACTCTGGGGCCAACGTCCTGACTTTC; cdr3_aa: CASTRDSGANVLTF; j_call: TRBJ2-6; d_call: .; v_call: TRBV28; clone_size: .
cdr3_nt: TGTGCCAGCAGTGATGGGACAGACAATTCGGGCAATCAGCCCCAGCATTTT; cdr3_aa: CASSDGTDNSGNQPQHF; j_call: TRBJ1-5; d_call: TRBD1; v_call: TRBV25-1; clone_size: .
cdr3_nt: TGTTCCAGCACCCAATGGGGGGACGAGCAGTACTTC; cdr3_aa: CSSTQWGDEQYF; j_call: TRBJ2-7; d_call: .; v_call: TRBV7-9; clone_size: .
cdr3_nt: TGTGCCAGCAGTCGCCTCGGGGACTCCTCCTACGAGCAGTACTTC; cdr3_aa: CASSRLGDSSYEQYF; j_call: TRBJ2-7; d_call: .; v_call: TRBV6-5; clone_size: few
cdr3_nt: TGCGCCAGCAGTCCTCGGACAGGGGATGGAAATGAGCAGTTCTTC; cdr3_aa: CASSPRTGDGNEQFF; j_call: TRBJ2-1; d_call: TRBD1; v_call: TRBV5-1; clone_size: .
cdr3_nt: TGCGCCAGCAGCTTGGCAGGGGGCTATGGCTACACCTTC; cdr3_aa: CASSLAGGYGYTF; j_call: TRBJ1-2; d_call: TRBD1; v_call: TRBV5-1; clone_size: .
cdr3_nt: TGTGCCAGCAGCTCCGGACAGGGATACAATGAGCAGTTCTTC; cdr3_aa: CASSSGQGYNEQFF; j_call: TRBJ2-1; d_call: TRBD1; v_call: TRBV11-3; clone_size: .
cdr3_nt: TGTGCCAGCAGCCGAAGTGGGGGAGGTCGTGAAAAACTGTTTTTT; cdr3_aa: CASSRSGGGREKLFF; j_call: TRBJ1-4; d_call: .; v_call: TRBV7-9; clone_size: .
cdr3_nt: TGCGCCAGCAGCCAAGCGTTGGGGGACTACGTTGGCGAGCAGTACTTC; cdr3_aa: CASSQALGDYVGEQYF; j_call: TRBJ2-7; d_call: TRBD2; v_call: TRBV4-3; clone_size: .